The sequence of this T cell receptor beta chain was determined in a study of cytomegalovirus exposure and HLA in healthy donors. In the PCR, 60 Vbeta and 13 Jbeta primers were used. The data were produced by immunoSEQ multiplex PCR, yet TCRdb's version contains in-frame clones alone and is incomplete. Here the sample spans about 110,000 clones, over 60% being singletons. Everyone who donated was a healthy bone marrow donor. Source material: PBMCs. This TCR came from a man aged 25-45 years in good health and CMV-seropositive.

The DNA of the CDR3 is TGTGCCAGCACCTTTACTGAACCTAACTATGGCTACACCTTC. Its protein is CASTFTEPNYGYTF. The V and J genes are TRBV6-5 and TRBJ1-2; no reliable D call. Germline V gene lookup returns CDR1 MNHEY and CDR2 SVGAGI. The CDR3 length is 14 residues. The germline V and J ends were trimmed by 7 bases and 0 bases, with 12 bases remaining between them.